This is a list of T cell receptor beta chains from one sample in a study of T cell changes during pregnancy in multiple sclerosis. Produced via immunoSEQ multiplex PCR; TCRdb's table is partial and in-frame only. The profile shows tens of thousands of clones, more than 75% of them singletons. The sample consisted of peripheral blood, taken in the second trimester of pregnancy. These receptors all come from a female donor with multiple sclerosis, enrolled in a pregnancy study. Both conserved end residues are part of each CDR3. D genes are given only for firm matches.

d_call j_call v_call cdr3_aa cdr3_nt
TRBD2 TRBJ2-2 TRBV7-3 CASTKAGAANTGELFF TGTGCCAGCACCAAAGCGGGGGCCGCGAACACCGGGGAGCTGTTTTTT
. TRBJ1-2 TRBV18 CASSPDSSLGYTF TGTGCCAGCTCACCAGACAGTAGTCTCGGCTACACCTTC
. TRBJ2-5 TRBV19 CASSIDQEETQYF TGTGCCAGTAGTATAGATCAGGAAGAGACCCAGTACTTC
TRBD1 TRBJ1-6 TRBV5-4 CASSLWDSNSPLHF TGTGCCAGCAGCTTGTGGGACAGTAATTCACCCCTCCACTTT
TRBD1 TRBJ1-1 TRBV19 CASSIVGPGGEAFF TGTGCCAGTAGTATAGTAGGGCCAGGGGGTGAAGCTTTCTTT
TRBD1 TRBJ1-2 TRBV5-1 CASSLDGQGLATGTF TGCGCCAGCAGCTTGGACGGACAGGGGTTGGCCACCGGCACCTTC
. TRBJ1-5 TRBV28 CASSGDTAGPQHF TGTGCCAGCAGTGGGGACACGGCGGGTCCCCAGCATTTT
TRBD1 TRBJ1-3 TRBV4-1 CASSQPSRGYRGSGNTIYF TGCGCCAGCAGCCAACCGTCCCGAGGGTACAGGGGTTCTGGAAACACCATATATTTT
. TRBJ1-5 TRBV6-6 CASSWGGAQQPQHF TGTGCCAGCAGTTGGGGAGGGGCCCAGCAGCCCCAGCATTTT
TRBD1 TRBJ1-4 TRBV18 CASSPDRGSEKLFF TGTGCCAGCTCACCGGACAGGGGCTCTGAAAAACTGTTTTTT
. TRBJ1-1 TRBV7-9 CASSRDRFNTEAFF TGTGCCAGCAGCCGAGACAGATTCAACACTGAAGCTTTCTTT
. TRBJ2-3 TRBV10-3 CAISDSTRRTDTQYF TGTGCCATCAGTGACTCAACGCGTCGCACAGATACGCAGTATTTT